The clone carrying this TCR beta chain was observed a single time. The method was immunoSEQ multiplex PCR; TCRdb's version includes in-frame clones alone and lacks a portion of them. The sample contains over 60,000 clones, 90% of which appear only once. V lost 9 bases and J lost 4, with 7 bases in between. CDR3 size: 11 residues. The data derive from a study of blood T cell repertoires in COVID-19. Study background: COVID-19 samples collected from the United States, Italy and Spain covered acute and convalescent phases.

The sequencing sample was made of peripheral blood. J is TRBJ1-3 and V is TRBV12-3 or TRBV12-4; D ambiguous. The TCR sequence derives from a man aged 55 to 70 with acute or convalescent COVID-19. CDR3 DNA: TGTGCCAGTAGCCCGGGAAACACCATATATTTT. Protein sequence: CASSPGNTIYF.